This is a list of T cell receptor beta chains from one sample in a study of blood T cell repertoires in COVID-19. Data came from immunoSEQ multiplex PCR; TCRdb stores just in-frame clones and leaves some out. The sample consists of 300,000 to 350,000 clones, approximately 89% of them appearing once. The sample was peripheral blood. Receptor source: a woman under 40 with COVID-19, enrolled during active disease. Both conserved end residues are part of each CDR3. D genes are given only for firm matches. Only part of the rows carry a size: once, few, many, or a class if the clone is expanded.

v_gene	len	d_gene	abundance	j_gene	CDR3aa	CDR3nt
TRBV3-1/TRBV3-2	16	TRBD2	NA	TRBJ2-3	CASALSGGPLTDTQYF	TGTGCCAGCGCACTCAGCGGGGGGCCCCTAACAGATACGCAGTATTTT
TRBV28	16	TRBD1	NA	TRBJ1-4	CASSAPRAGGGEKLFF	TGTGCCAGCAGTGCTCCCCGGGCAGGGGGAGGAGAAAAACTGTTTTTT
TRBV10-1	17	TRBD2	NA	TRBJ2-1	CASSESLASGSYNEQFF	TGCGCCAGCAGTGAGTCGTTGGCTAGCGGGTCCTACAATGAGCAGTTCTTC
TRBV27	16	NA	once	TRBJ2-2	CASRNRQQTNTGELFF	TGTGCCAGCAGAAATAGACAGCAGACGAACACCGGGGAGCTGTTTTTT
TRBV11-1	14	NA	few	TRBJ2-7	CASSPIQGTYEQYF	TGTGCCAGCAGCCCCATACAGGGTACCTACGAGCAGTACTTC
TRBV6-5	14	NA	NA	TRBJ2-3	CASSYGRGTDTQYF	TGTGCCAGCAGTTATGGCAGGGGAACAGATACGCAGTATTTT
TRBV6-5	13	NA	NA	TRBJ1-1	CASSYSTNTEAFF	TGTGCCAGCAGTTACTCAACTAACACTGAAGCTTTCTTT
TRBV27	14	TRBD1	NA	TRBJ1-6	CASRRDRDNSPLHF	TGTGCCAGCAGACGGGACAGGGATAATTCACCCCTCCACTTT
TRBV6-1	15	TRBD1	NA	TRBJ1-6	CASREAGTVNSPLHF	TGTGCCAGCCGTGAGGCTGGGACAGTAAATTCACCCCTCCACTTT
TRBV19	15	TRBD1	NA	TRBJ2-1	CATRTYRGRGDEQFF	TGTGCCACCAGGACTTACAGGGGGCGAGGGGATGAGCAGTTCTTC
TRBV3-1/TRBV3-2	17	TRBD2	NA	TRBJ2-5	CASSQERGGPFGQTQYF	TGTGCCAGCAGCCAAGAACGGGGGGGGCCCTTTGGACAGACCCAGTACTTC
TRBV5-1	13	NA	NA	TRBJ1-1	CASSPSVNTEAFF	TGCGCCAGCAGCCCGAGCGTAAACACTGAAGCTTTCTTT
TRBV5-5	13	TRBD1	NA	TRBJ1-1	CASSWTGFAEAFF	TGTGCCAGCAGCTGGACAGGGTTCGCTGAAGCTTTCTTT
TRBV7-8	17	TRBD1	NA	TRBJ1-5	CASSLAQGAYSNQPQHF	TGTGCCAGCAGCTTAGCACAGGGGGCTTATAGCAATCAGCCCCAGCATTTT
TRBV7-2	15	TRBD1	NA	TRBJ2-7	CASSFGQGWNYEQYF	TGTGCCAGCAGCTTCGGACAGGGGTGGAACTACGAGCAGTACTTC
TRBV4-1	16	TRBD1	NA	TRBJ1-2	CASSQVGQGANYGYTF	TGCGCCAGCAGCCAAGTTGGACAGGGCGCCAACTATGGCTACACCTTC
TRBV9	16	NA	NA	TRBJ2-2	CASSGSLGQNTGELFF	TGTGCCAGCAGCGGATCACTGGGACAGAACACCGGGGAGCTGTTTTTT
TRBV6-5	15	NA	NA	TRBJ1-3	CASSPTQVRGNTIYF	TGTGCCAGCAGTCCAACCCAGGTGCGAGGAAACACCATATATTTT
TRBV7-2	15	TRBD1	NA	TRBJ1-2	CASSLDGTEFYGYTF	TGTGCCAGCAGCTTAGACGGGACAGAATTTTACGGCTACACCTTC
TRBV28	16	TRBD1	NA	TRBJ2-5	CATSIGGTGKGETQYF	TGTGCCACCTCGATCGGCGGGACAGGGAAGGGAGAGACCCAGTACTTC
TRBV7-9	14	TRBD1	NA	TRBJ1-1	CASSSTDRVGRAFF	TGTGCCAGCAGCTCGACCGACAGGGTAGGAAGAGCTTTCTTT
TRBV9	14	TRBD1	NA	TRBJ1-2	CASSSRQGGNGYTF	TGTGCCAGCAGCTCCCGACAGGGGGGAAATGGCTACACCTTC
TRBV19	13	NA	NA	TRBJ2-2	CASSVDWTGELFF	TGTGCCAGTAGTGTGGACTGGACCGGGGAGCTGTTTTTT
TRBV10-1	13	TRBD1	once	TRBJ1-4	CASSQSPGGELFF	TGCGCCAGCAGTCAAAGCCCAGGGGGAGAACTGTTTTTT
TRBV29-1	12	NA	few	TRBJ1-1	CSVRGGDTEAFF	TGCAGCGTACGGGGCGGGGACACTGAAGCTTTCTTT
TRBV5-1	15	NA	NA	TRBJ1-6	CASSLAEGANSPLHF	TGCGCCAGCAGCTTGGCTGAAGGGGCCAATTCACCCCTCCACTTT
TRBV6-5	15	TRBD1	NA	TRBJ2-1	CASRKQGATYNEQFF	TGTGCCAGCAGGAAACAGGGGGCGACCTACAATGAGCAGTTCTTC